Reported below is one TCR beta chain. Germline assignment: CDR1 MGHDK and CDR2 SYGVNS. The CDR3 extends over 16 amino acids. Via 5' RACE with UMI labels, TRB cDNA libraries were prepared. TCRdb re-analyzed the 5' RACE reads; it lists each CDR3 protein once, without DNA. In total, the table holds 100,000 to 150,000 distinct CDR3 sequences. The sample comes from a study of CXCR3-negative and CXCR3-positive naive CD8 T cells. Overall study context: Approximately 140 million TRB reads were obtained in total, which works out to about 1.5 +/- 0.3 million per library.

The sequenced material came from naive CXCR3- CD8+ T cells from blood. Subset here: CD45RO-CCR7+CD27+CD95- naive CD8+ T cells lacking CXCR3 (TNR3-). The rearrangement links TRBV25-1 to TRBJ1-1. The origin of this receptor is a human donor in good health. Some clones in this sample may be carry-over from other donors' samples. CDR3 residues: CASSEFGAGVNTEAFF. Complete variable domain (other parts from reference TRBV25-1 and TRBJ1-1): EADIYQTPRYLVIGTGKKITLECSQTMGHDKMYWYQQDPGMELHLIHYSYGVNSTEKGDLSSESTVSRIRTEHFPLTLESARPSHTSQYLCASSEFGAGVNTEAFFGQGTRLTVV.